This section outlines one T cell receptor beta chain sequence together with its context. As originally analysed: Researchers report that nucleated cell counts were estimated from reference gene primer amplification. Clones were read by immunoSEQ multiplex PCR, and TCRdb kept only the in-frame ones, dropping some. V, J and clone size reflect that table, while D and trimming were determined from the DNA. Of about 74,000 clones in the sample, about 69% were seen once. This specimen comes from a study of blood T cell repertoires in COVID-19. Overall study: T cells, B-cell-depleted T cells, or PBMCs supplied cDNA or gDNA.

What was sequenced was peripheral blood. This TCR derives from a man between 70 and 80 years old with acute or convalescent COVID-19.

The CDR3 loop reads CASSPGLASEQFF. CDR3 nucleotide sequence: TGCGCCAGCAGCCCCGGACTAGCGAGTGAGCAGTTCTTC. J is TRBJ2-1 and V is TRBV5-1; TRBD2 agrees at 9 bases. CDR1 is SGHRS, CDR2 YFSETQ, per germline. V was clipped by 4 bases and J by 9 bases; unmatched bases: 5. The CDR3 sequence is 13 residues long.